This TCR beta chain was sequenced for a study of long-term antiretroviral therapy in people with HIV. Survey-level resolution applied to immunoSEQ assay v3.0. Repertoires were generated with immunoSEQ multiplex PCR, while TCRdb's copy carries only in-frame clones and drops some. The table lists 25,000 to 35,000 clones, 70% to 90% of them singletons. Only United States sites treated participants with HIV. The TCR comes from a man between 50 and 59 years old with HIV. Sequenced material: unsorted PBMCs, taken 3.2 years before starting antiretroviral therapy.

As DNA, the CDR3 is TGTGCCAGCAGCTTGGACAGCACTAACTATGGCTACACCTTC. Its protein is CASSLDSTNYGYTF. The chain employs TRBV5-4 and TRBJ1-2; D is undetermined. The germline V gene encodes CDR1 SGHNT and CDR2 YYREEE (reference sequence). CDR3 length: 14 amino acids. V lost 0 bases, J lost 0 bases, and 6 bases lay in between.